A single sample is the source of the 25 T cell receptor beta chains below, sequenced in a study of CD8+CD57+ T cells in acquired aplastic anemia. Genomic DNA served as template for TCR beta VDJ and CDR3 profiling. TCRdb recomputed calls from the reads with MiXCR, one row per CDR3 protein. The sample records some 160,000 distinct CDR3 sequences, over 40% being singletons. CD8+CD57+ cell expansion had been shown by flow cytometry in patients chosen for sequencing. The sequenced sample consisted of sorted CD4+, CD8+, or CD8+CD57+ T cells (not recorded which) from PBMCs. The receptors were gathered from a human donor with aplastic anemia.

This clonotype counts as medium-sized (0.01 to 0.1%). The chain couples TRBV15 to TRBJ1-1; no firm D call. Per germline, CDR1 LNHNV and CDR2 YYDKDF (reference sequence). The germline V and J ends were trimmed by 8 bases and 0 bases, with 10 bases remaining between them. The CDR3 covers 13 residues. The CDR3 DNA reads TGTGCCACCGCTCCGACCATGAACACTGAAGCTTTCTTT. Its translation: CATAPTMNTEAFF.

The V and J genes are TRBV10-2 and TRBJ1-1; no definite D call. Germline CDR1 is WSHSY and CDR2 is SAAADI. This CDR3 comprises 13 residues. Trimming cost V 1 base and J 5 bases, with 8 bases left between them. The CDR3 DNA reads TGCGCCAGCAGTGAGTACCTGGGGACTGAAGCTTTCTTT. Translation: CASSEYLGTEAFF.

This clonotype was counted many times. The chain recombines TRBV7-9 with TRBJ1-4; D is ambiguous. Germline CDR1 SEHNR, CDR2 FQNEAQ (reference sequence). The V gene lost 3 bases and the J gene lost 0 bases, with 8 bases spanning the gap. CDR3 length equals 15 residues. The CDR3, as DNA: TGTGCCAGCAGCTTTGATGCAGCAACTAATGAAAAACTGTTTTTT. Protein: CASSFDAATNEKLFF.

This clonotype occurred many times. The CDR3: CATAGGAGGGQPQHF. As DNA, the CDR3 is TGTGCCACAGCCGGGGGGGCAGGGGGCGGACAGCCCCAGCATTTT. The J gene is TRBJ1-5, the V gene TRBV10-3; 8 bases are a match to TRBD1. CDR1 ENHRY and CDR2 SYGVKD come from the germline V gene. This CDR3 has 15 amino acids. V trimming: 10 bases; J trimming: 7 bases; junction bases outside the gene matches: 15.

This clonotype was recorded at least ten times. The chain couples TRBV5-1 to TRBJ2-1; 10 positions agree with TRBD2. The V segment lost 3 bases and the J segment 7 bases; nucleotides outside the gene matches: 10. This CDR3 has 16 amino acids. Looked up from germline, CDR1 is SGHRS and CDR2 is YFSETQ. CDR3 sequence: CASSSYLAGVGNEQFF. In DNA form, the CDR3 reads TGCGCCAGCAGCTCCTATCTAGCGGGAGTGGGTAATGAGCAGTTCTTC.

The V gene is TRBV2, the J gene TRBJ1-6; TRBD1 is a possible D gene (5 bases). This CDR3 has 16 residues. V lost 6 bases, J lost 7 bases, and 19 bases lay in between. Germline assignment: CDR1 SNHLY and CDR2 FYNNEI. The CDR3: CASSAREDLRNSPLHF. In nucleotides, the CDR3 is TGTGCCAGCAGCGCCAGGGAGGATTTAAGGAATTCACCCCTCCACTTT.

This clonotype occurred many times. The genes are TRBV15 and TRBJ2-1; D is undetermined. The CDR3 length is 14 residues. The ends were cut back, 1 base at V and 5 bases at J, with 9 bases in the middle. From germline, CDR1 is LNHNV and CDR2 YYDKDF (reference sequence). As DNA, the CDR3 is TGTGCCACCAGCAGAGTATCCGGTAACAATGAGCAGTTCTTC. Amino acids: CATSRVSGNNEQFF.

Many counts were recorded for this clonotype. The chain carries TRBV20-1 and TRBJ1-6, with 11 nucleotides matching TRBD1. J gave up 8 bases and V 3 bases, and 3 bases lay outside the gene matches. This CDR3 has 14 amino acids. Germline assignment: CDR1 DFQATT and CDR2 SNEGSKA (reference sequence). The CDR3 DNA reads TGCAGTGCTAGGGGGACAGGGGGGGATTCACCCCTCCACTTT. It codes for CSARGTGGDSPLHF.

The J gene is TRBJ2-3, the V gene TRBV11-2; 10 bases fit TRBD2. CDR1 and CDR2 (germline): SGHAT, FQNNGV. V trimming: 5 bases; J trimming: 2 bases; junction bases outside the gene matches: 13. The CDR3 runs to 18 residues. The CDR3 sequence is CASSRRVGLAASTDTQYF. CDR3 DNA: TGTGCCAGCAGCCGACGCGTTGGACTAGCGGCCTCCACAGATACGCAGTATTTT. Using reference TRBV11-2 and TRBJ2-3 for the parts outside the CDR3, the full variable domain is EAGVAQSPRYKIIEKRQSVAFWCNPISGHATLYWYQQILGQGPKLLIQFQNNGVVDDSQLPKDRFSAERLKGVDSTLKIQPAKLEDSAVYLCASSRRVGLAASTDTQYFGPGTRLTVL.

The chain has TRBV20-1 and TRBJ1-2, with a possible D match to TRBD1 (6 bases). This CDR3 spans 13 amino acids. V was cut by 3 bases and J by 4 bases, with 12 bases left in between. Per germline, CDR1 DFQATT and CDR2 SNEGSKA (reference sequence). The CDR3 DNA follows: TGCAGTGCTAGTATGACAGGTAGCTATGGCTACACCTTC. As protein: CSASMTGSYGYTF.

The genes are TRBV12-3 or TRBV12-4 and TRBJ2-7; D is perhaps TRBD2 (5 bases). There are 11 residues in the CDR3. V lost 3 bases to trimming and J lost 7 bases, with 7 bases between them. CDR3 sequence: CASSLRDEQYF. CDR3 coding DNA: TGTGCCAGCAGTTTGAGGGATGAGCAGTACTTC.

Details on this clonotype: This may arise from a read error, as a much more abundant clone is one base away. The chain employs TRBV12-3 or TRBV12-4 and TRBJ2-7, with D tentatively TRBD2 (6 bases). Between the trimmed V and J ends, which lost 8 bases and 2 bases, there was a span of 13 bases. The CDR3 runs to 13 residues. The CDR3 DNA sequence: TGTGCCAGCGTTGTGGGGACTCCCTACGAGCAGTACTTC. Protein: CASVVGTPYEQYF.

This clonotype is termed medium-sized. This chain links TRBV29-1 with TRBJ2-7; D is unclear. Germline loops: CDR1 SQVTM, CDR2 ANQGSEA. The CDR3 loop spans 12 amino acids. V was trimmed by 3 bases and J by 2 bases, leaving 8 bases between them. The CDR3 is CSVDGGAYEQYF. As DNA, the CDR3 is TGCAGCGTTGACGGCGGTGCCTACGAGCAGTACTTC.

This clonotype appeared a few times. The rearrangement links TRBV12-3 or TRBV12-4 to TRBJ2-3; 12 bases agree with TRBD2. The CDR3 sequence is 16 residues long. The junction had 5 bases not matched to a gene; V was cut back by 4 bases and J by 3 bases. This CDR3 is CASSSTSGGSTDTQYF. CDR3 bases: TGTGCCAGCAGTTCTACTAGCGGGGGGTCTACAGATACGCAGTATTTT.

The chain couples TRBV15 to TRBJ2-3; tentatively, D is TRBD2 (5 bases). Germline CDR1 reads LNHNV; CDR2 reads YYDKDF (reference sequence). Trimming removed 0 bases at V and 3 bases at J, with 7 bases between. This CDR3 comprises 14 residues. CDR3 residues: CATSRDGKTDTQYF. CDR3 nucleotides: TGTGCCACCAGCAGAGACGGGAAGACAGATACGCAGTATTTT.

This clonotype was seen once. The chain joins TRBV10-3 to TRBJ1-5, with D unresolved. V was cut by 0 bases and J by 6 bases, with 15 bases left in between. Germline-derived CDR1 and CDR2 are ENHRY and SYGVKD. The CDR3 has 16 residues. CDR3 loop: CAISESRQVYSQPQHF. CDR3 nucleotide sequence: TGTGCCATCAGTGAGTCCCGACAAGTCTACAGTCAGCCCCAGCATTTT.

This chain joins TRBV10-3 and TRBJ2-7; 7 bases are shared with TRBD1. The germline CDR1 and CDR2 sequences are ENHRY and SYGVKD. This CDR3 has 17 residues. J lost 0 bases, V lost 0 bases, and 8 bases had no gene match. The CDR3 region is CAISESVGRDSSYEQYV. The CDR3 DNA follows: TGTGCCATCAGTGAGTCAGTGGGTCGGGACAGCTCCTACGAGCAGTACGTC.

This chain joins TRBV15 and TRBJ2-3; 7 nucleotides agree with TRBD1. The V gene's germline CDR1 is LNHNV and CDR2 YYDKDF (reference sequence). CDR3 size: 17 residues. Germline trimming cut 3 bases from V and 0 bases from J; bases unmatched to any gene: 9. CDR3 sequence (DNA): TGTGCCACCAGCAGGCCGGGACAGATCCTTAGCACAGATACGCAGTATTTT. Its translation is CATSRPGQILSTDTQYF.

The genes are TRBV25-1 and TRBJ2-1; TRBD1 matches at 9 bases. Trimming cost V 5 bases and J 8 bases; bases outside gene matches: 22. The CDR3 extends over 19 amino acids. Germline V gives CDR1 MGHDK, CDR2 SYGVNS. Written as DNA, the CDR3 is TGTGCCAGCAGTCCGATTCAGGGATGGGGACAGGGTCCCTCACATGAGCAGTTCTTC. Protein sequence: CASSPIQGWGQGPSHEQFF.

This clonotype has more than one count but fewer than ten. The V call is TRBV5-1, the J call TRBJ2-3; D gene ambiguous. CDR3 length: 12 residues. Germline CDR1 SGHRS, CDR2 YFSETQ. Trimming left V 4 bases short and J 2 bases short, with 5 bases between. CDR3 coding DNA: TGCGCCAGCAGCAAGAACACAGATACGCAGTATTTT. Translating it yields CASSKNTDTQYF.

This clonotype appeared once. Given a much more abundant clone one base away, this may be a read error. The chain combines TRBV5-6 with TRBJ1-2; TRBD1 might be the D (5 bases). Germline lookup yields CDR1 SGHDT and CDR2 YYEEEE. The CDR3 has 17 residues. Trimming left V 5 bases short and J 2 bases short, with 22 bases between. The CDR3 reads CASRRDRNLRWNYGYTF. DNA for the CDR3: TGTGCCAGCAGGCGCGACAGAAACCTCCGGTGGAACTATGGCTACACCTTC.

V usage is TRBV6-1 and J usage is TRBJ2-7; D may be TRBD1 or TRBD2 (6 bases each). Trimming removed 7 bases from V and 6 bases from J, with 19 bases in between. The CDR3 totals 14 residues. The germline V gene has CDR1 MNHNS and CDR2 SASEGT. CDR3 region: CASIPYRAGGEQYF. In DNA, the CDR3 is TGTGCCAGCATACCCTACAGGGCCGGGGGCGAGCAGTACTTC.

The J gene is TRBJ1-2, the V gene TRBV25-1, with TRBD1 identical over 10 bases. The CDR3 is 15 residues long. The germline V gene encodes CDR1 MGHDK and CDR2 SYGVNS. J lost 4 bases, V lost 6 bases, and 8 bases had no gene match. The CDR3 DNA follows: TGTGCCAGCAGCTTAACGGGGACAGGGGCCTATGGCTACACCTTC. The encoded protein is CASSLTGTGAYGYTF.

V and J are TRBV19 and TRBJ1-6; no clear D gene. The CDR3 runs to 15 residues. Germline CDR1 reads LNHDA; CDR2 reads SQIVND (reference sequence). The V end lost 4 bases, the J end lost 4 bases, and 11 bases lay between the germline ends. CDR3 in DNA: TGTGCCAGTAGTAGATCGGACCAATATAATTCACCCCTCCACTTT. Translated: CASSRSDQYNSPLHF.

This clonotype was seen at least ten times. This chain uses TRBV12-3 or TRBV12-4 with TRBJ2-7; 12 nucleotides line up with TRBD2. The CDR3 contains 15 residues. Trimming at V came to 4 bases and at J to 4 bases, leaving 5 bases not matched to a gene. CDR3 DNA: TGTGCCAGCAGTTCACCTAGCGGGGGGGTGTACGAGCAGTACTTC. This encodes CASSSPSGGVYEQYF.